Listed below are T cell receptor beta chains from one sample, sequenced in a study of T cell clonotyping in hematopoietic cell transplantation. The method was immunoSEQ multiplex PCR; TCRdb's version includes in-frame clones alone and lacks a portion of them. The sample yields approximately 4,200 clones, over 75% seen once. The sequencing here drew on peripheral blood mononuclear cells, taken 100 days after allogeneic stem cell transplant. The source is a male patient aged 45-60 years who had an allogeneic stem cell transplant from an unrelated donor, so the T cells may come from the graft donor. Some clones in this sample may be carry-over from other donors' samples. The CDR3 runs from the conserved cysteine through the conserved F or W. A D gene is named only where the DNA matches it firmly. Rows may omit the clone size; those that give it use once, few, many or a size class.

j_call | v_call | d_call | clone_size | cdr3_nt | cdr3_aa
TRBJ2-1 | TRBV29-1 | - | - | TGCAGCGTTGAGAGGTACGGCAATGAGCAGTTCTTC | CSVERYGNEQFF
TRBJ2-7 | TRBV7-8 | TRBD1 | - | TGCGCCAGCAGCCAGGGACAGGGGGAGGGGTACGAGCAGTACTTC | CASSQGQGEGYEQYF
TRBJ1-6 | TRBV7-8 | TRBD1 | - | TGTGCCAGCAGCTTCGGGACAGGGCCCAATTCATGGACCTATAATTCACCCCTCCACTTT | CASSFGTGPNSWTYNSPLHF
TRBJ2-7 | TRBV25-1 | - | - | TGTGCCAGCAGTGAATTTGGGTTTTCGGGCGAGCAGTACTTC | CASSEFGFSGEQYF
TRBJ1-1 | TRBV6-1 | - | - | TGTGCCAGCAACCCTACAGGTTCCTACACTGAAGCTTTCTTT | CASNPTGSYTEAFF
TRBJ2-3 | TRBV6-1 | - | - | TGTGCCAGCAGTGAACAGGGTTACGACACAGATACGCAGTATTTT | CASSEQGYDTDTQYF
TRBJ1-3 | TRBV7-2 | - | - | TGTGCCAGCAGCTTCCCCAGGGTTTACGAGGGAAACACCATATATTTT | CASSFPRVYEGNTIYF
TRBJ2-5 | TRBV5-4 | - | - | TGTGCCAGCAGCCTCCTCGGGGCATCGGAGCTACAAGAGACCCAGTACTTC | CASSLLGASELQETQYF
TRBJ2-7 | TRBV4-1 | - | - | TGCGCCAGCAGCCAAGACTTCTACGAGCAGTACTTC | CASSQDFYEQYF
TRBJ1-4 | TRBV6-6 | - | - | TGTGCCAGCAGTTACAGATTTCGGGAAGCTAATGAAAAACTGTTTTTT | CASSYRFREANEKLFF
TRBJ2-5 | TRBV5-1 | TRBD1 | once | TGCGCCAGCAGCAGAGGGACAGCCCAAGAGACCCAGTACTTC | CASSRGTAQETQYF
TRBJ1-6 | TRBV4-3 | TRBD1 | - | TGCGCCAGCAGCCAAAGATTGGAGGGACAGGGGTATTCACCCCTCCACTTT | CASSQRLEGQGYSPLHF
TRBJ2-6 | TRBV9 | - | - | TGTGCCAGCAGCGTAGGTGCCCCTGGGGCCAACGTCCTGACTTTC | CASSVGAPGANVLTF
TRBJ1-1 | TRBV19 | - | - | TGTGCCAGTAGTATAGGGACAGAAAACACTGAAGCTTTCTTT | CASSIGTENTEAFF
TRBJ2-1 | TRBV6-5 | TRBD1 | - | TGTGCCAGCAGCCAACAGGGGACCCCCTCCCATGAGCAGTTCTTC | CASSQQGTPSHEQFF
TRBJ2-2 | TRBV7-6 | - | - | TGTGCCAGCAGCTCCTCACTGACTCAACAACTTTCGAACACCGGGGAGCTGTTTTTT | CASSSSLTQQLSNTGELFF